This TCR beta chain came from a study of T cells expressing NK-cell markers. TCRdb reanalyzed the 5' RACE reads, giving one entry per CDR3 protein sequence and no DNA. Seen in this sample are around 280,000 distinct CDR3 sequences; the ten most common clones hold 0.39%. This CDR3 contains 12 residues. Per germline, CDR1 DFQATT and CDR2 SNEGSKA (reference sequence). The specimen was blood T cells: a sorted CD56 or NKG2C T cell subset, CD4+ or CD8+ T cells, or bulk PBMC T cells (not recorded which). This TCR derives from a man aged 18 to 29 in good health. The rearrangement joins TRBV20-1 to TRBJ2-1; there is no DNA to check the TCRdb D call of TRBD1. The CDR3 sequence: CSAPDRANEQFF.